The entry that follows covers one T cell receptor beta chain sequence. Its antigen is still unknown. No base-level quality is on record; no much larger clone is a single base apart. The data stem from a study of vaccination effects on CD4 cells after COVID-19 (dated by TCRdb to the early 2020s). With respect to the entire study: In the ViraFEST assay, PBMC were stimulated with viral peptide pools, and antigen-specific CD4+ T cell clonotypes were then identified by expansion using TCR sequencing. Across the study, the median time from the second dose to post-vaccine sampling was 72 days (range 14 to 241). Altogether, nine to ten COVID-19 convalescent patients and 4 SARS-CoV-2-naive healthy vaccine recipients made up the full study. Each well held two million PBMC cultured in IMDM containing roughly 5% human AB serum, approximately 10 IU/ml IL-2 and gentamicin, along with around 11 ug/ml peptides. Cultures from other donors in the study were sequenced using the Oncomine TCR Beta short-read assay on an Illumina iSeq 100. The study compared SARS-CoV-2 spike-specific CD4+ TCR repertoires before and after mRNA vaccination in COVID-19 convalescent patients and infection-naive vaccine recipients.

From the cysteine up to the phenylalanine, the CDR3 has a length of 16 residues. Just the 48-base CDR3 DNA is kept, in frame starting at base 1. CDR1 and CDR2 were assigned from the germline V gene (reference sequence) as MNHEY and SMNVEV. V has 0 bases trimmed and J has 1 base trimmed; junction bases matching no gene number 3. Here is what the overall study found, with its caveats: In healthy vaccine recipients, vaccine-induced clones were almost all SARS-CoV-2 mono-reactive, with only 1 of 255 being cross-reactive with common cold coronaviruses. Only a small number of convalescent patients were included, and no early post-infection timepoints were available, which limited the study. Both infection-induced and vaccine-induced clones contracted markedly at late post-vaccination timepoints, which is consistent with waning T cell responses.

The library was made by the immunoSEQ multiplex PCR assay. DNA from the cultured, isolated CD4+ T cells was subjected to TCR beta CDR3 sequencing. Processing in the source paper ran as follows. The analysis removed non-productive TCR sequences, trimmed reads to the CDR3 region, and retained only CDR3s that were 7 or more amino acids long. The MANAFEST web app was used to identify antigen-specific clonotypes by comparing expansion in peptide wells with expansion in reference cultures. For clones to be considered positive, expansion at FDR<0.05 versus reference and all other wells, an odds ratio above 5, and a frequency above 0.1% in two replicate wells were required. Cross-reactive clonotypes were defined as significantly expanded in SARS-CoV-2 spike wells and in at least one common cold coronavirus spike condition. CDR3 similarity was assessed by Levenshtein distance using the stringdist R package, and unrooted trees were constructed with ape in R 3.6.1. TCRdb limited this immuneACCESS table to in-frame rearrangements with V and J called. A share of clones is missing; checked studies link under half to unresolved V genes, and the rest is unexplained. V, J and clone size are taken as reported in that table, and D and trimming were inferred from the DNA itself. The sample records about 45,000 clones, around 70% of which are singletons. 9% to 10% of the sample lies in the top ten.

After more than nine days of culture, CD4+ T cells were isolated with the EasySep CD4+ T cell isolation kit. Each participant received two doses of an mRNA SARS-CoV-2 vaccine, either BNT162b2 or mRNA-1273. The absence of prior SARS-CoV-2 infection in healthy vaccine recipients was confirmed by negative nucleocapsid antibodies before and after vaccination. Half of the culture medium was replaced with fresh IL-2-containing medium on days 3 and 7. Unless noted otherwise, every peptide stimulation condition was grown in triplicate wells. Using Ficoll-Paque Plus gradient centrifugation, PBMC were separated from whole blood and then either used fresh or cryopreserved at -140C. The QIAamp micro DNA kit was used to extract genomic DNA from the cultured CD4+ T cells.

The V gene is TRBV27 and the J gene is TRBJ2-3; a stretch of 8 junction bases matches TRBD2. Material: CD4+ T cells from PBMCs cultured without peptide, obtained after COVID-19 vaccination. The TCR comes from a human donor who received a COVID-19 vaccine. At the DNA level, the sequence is TGTGCCAGCAGTTTATCGAACGGGGGGGGCACAGATACGCAGTATTTT. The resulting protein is CASSLSNGGGTDTQYF.